This TCR beta chain stems from a study of neoadjuvant nivolumab and ipilimumab in lung cancer. Whole-study results and caveats: TCR clonality did not significantly correlate with pathologic tumor regression. TCR sequencing covered a small number of samples.

Details on this clone: What it binds is not known.

The data were produced by immunoSEQ multiplex PCR, yet TCRdb's version contains in-frame clones alone and is incomplete. The repertoire consists of some 50,000 clones, with around 88% occurring once and the leading ten covering about 3.5%. This clonotype was sampled from an adult with non-small cell lung cancer. Some clones in this sample may be carry-over from other donors' samples. This specimen was blood, taken before neoadjuvant nivolumab, alone or with ipilimumab.

In DNA form, the CDR3 reads TGTGCCAGCAGCCCGCGACTAGCGGGAGGATCCGGGGCCAACGTCCTGACTTTC. Encoded protein: CASSPRLAGGSGANVLTF. The chain links TRBV9 to TRBJ2-6; 13 nucleotides line up with TRBD2. The ends lost 4 bases at V and 4 bases at J; junction bases unmatched: 8. The CDR3 extends over 18 amino acids. Germline CDR1 reads SGDLS; CDR2 reads YYNGEE.